These T cell receptor beta chains were read from a single sample in a study of blood T cell repertoires in COVID-19. Sequenced by immunoSEQ multiplex PCR; TCRdb stores in-frame clones only, minus some. The sample yields 210,000 or so clones, 85% to 90% seen once. The sample was peripheral blood. These receptor sequences come from a man aged 30 to 39 with COVID-19, enrolled during active disease. CDR3s include the opening cysteine and the closing phenylalanine or tryptophan. The D gene is left open where the match is weak. The size entry is marked missing in some rows and otherwise reads once, few, many or a size class.

TRBV30	TRBD1	.	TRBJ1-5	CAWSGGQVINQPQHF	TGTGCCTGGAGTGGGGGACAGGTCATCAATCAGCCCCAGCATTTT
TRBV9	TRBD1	.	TRBJ1-4	CASSLRQGANEKLFF	TGTGCCAGCAGCCTGCGACAGGGGGCCAATGAAAAACTGTTTTTT
TRBV7-8	TRBD1	.	TRBJ1-2	CASSLTHPTGGFYGYTF	TGTGCCAGCAGCTTAACCCATCCGACAGGGGGCTTCTATGGCTACACCTTC
TRBV6-6	.	.	TRBJ1-2	CATKTVGYGYTF	TGTGCCACCAAGACAGTGGGTTATGGCTACACCTTC
TRBV7-9	.	.	TRBJ1-5	CASSSGGSNQPQHF	TGTGCCAGCAGCTCAGGTGGGAGCAATCAGCCCCAGCATTTT
TRBV3-1/TRBV3-2	TRBD2	.	TRBJ2-3	CASSQDLLAGAQYF	TGTGCCAGCAGCCAAGATCTACTAGCGGGGGCGCAGTATTTT
TRBV2	.	few	TRBJ1-2	CASSEARDYIGFENYGYTF	TGTGCCAGCAGTGAGGCACGGGACTACATCGGTTTTGAAAACTATGGCTACACCTTC
TRBV4-3	TRBD2	.	TRBJ2-1	CASSQDSVQAGGPSSYNEQFF	TGCGCCAGCAGCCAAGATTCGGTACAGGCGGGGGGCCCAAGCTCCTACAATGAGCAGTTCTTC
TRBV12-3/TRBV12-4	.	once	TRBJ1-2	CASSLAGSGGYTF	TGTGCCAGCAGTTTGGCAGGGTCGGGTGGCTACACCTTC
TRBV2	TRBD2	once	TRBJ2-7	CASSEREGDEQYF	TGTGCCAGCAGTGAACGGGAGGGGGACGAGCAGTACTTC
TRBV27	TRBD1	once	TRBJ2-1	CASSFVSGTGIWNEQFF	TGTGCCAGCAGTTTCGTGTCTGGGACAGGGATTTGGAATGAGCAGTTCTTC
TRBV27	TRBD1	.	TRBJ1-3	CASRPTGTGASNTIYF	TGTGCCAGCAGGCCTACCGGGACAGGGGCAAGTAACACCATATATTTT
TRBV5-1	.	.	TRBJ2-1	CASSPGTDYNEQFF	TGCGCCAGCAGCCCCGGGACTGATTACAATGAGCAGTTCTTC
TRBV14	TRBD1	.	TRBJ2-2	CASSRGTANTGELFF	TGTGCCAGCAGCCGAGGGACAGCGAACACCGGGGAGCTGTTTTTT
TRBV9	.	few	TRBJ1-1	CASSAEGSEAFF	TGTGCCAGCAGCGCGGAGGGATCTGAAGCTTTCTTT
TRBV18	TRBD1	once	TRBJ2-7	CASSPLDRGPYEQYF	TGTGCCAGCTCACCATTGGACAGGGGGCCGTACGAGCAGTACTTC
TRBV6-4	TRBD2	.	TRBJ2-7	CASEYGLAYAYEQYF	TGTGCCAGCGAATACGGACTAGCGTATGCCTACGAGCAGTACTTC
TRBV21-1	.	few	TRBJ1-6	CASSKDGTTGSPLHF	TGTGCCAGCAGCAAAGACGGCACGACGGGGTCACCCCTCCACTTT
TRBV18	TRBD1	.	TRBJ2-2	CASSPVMTGANTGELFF	TGTGCCAGCTCACCAGTTATGACAGGGGCGAACACCGGGGAGCTGTTTTTT
TRBV15	TRBD1	.	TRBJ1-1	CATSTLGQGSNRATEAFF	TGTGCCACCAGCACCCTGGGACAGGGTTCCAACAGAGCGACTGAAGCTTTCTTT
TRBV29-1	TRBD1	.	TRBJ1-2	CSVVGGQGTYGYTF	TGCAGCGTCGTCGGAGGACAGGGGACGTATGGCTACACCTTC
TRBV18	.	few	TRBJ1-1	CASSRSGVVNTEAFF	TGTGCCAGCTCACGTTCAGGGGTAGTGAACACTGAAGCTTTCTTT
TRBV12-3/TRBV12-4	TRBD2	.	TRBJ2-7	CASRKGREGEQYF	TGTGCCAGCAGAAAGGGCAGGGAGGGCGAGCAGTACTTC
TRBV4-3	.	.	TRBJ1-1	CASSLNLLLNTEAFF	TGCGCCAGCAGCCTAAATCTCCTCCTGAACACTGAAGCTTTCTTT
TRBV7-6	.	.	TRBJ2-5	CASSLELTGQETQYF	TGTGCCAGCAGCTTAGAATTGACAGGTCAAGAGACCCAGTACTTC
TRBV5-5	TRBD1	.	TRBJ1-2	CASSLADRGIGGYTF	TGTGCCAGCAGCTTGGCCGACAGGGGGATAGGTGGCTACACCTTC
TRBV7-8	.	.	TRBJ1-2	CASSQYTRNNYGYTF	TGTGCCAGCAGCCAATATACACGAAATAACTATGGCTACACCTTC
TRBV6-5	TRBD1	.	TRBJ1-2	CASSLGQIYGYTF	TGTGCCAGCAGTTTGGGACAGATCTATGGCTACACCTTC
TRBV6-5	.	few	TRBJ1-2	CASRYDSNYGYTF	TGTGCCAGTCGCTACGACAGTAACTATGGCTACACCTTC